Below are 32 T cell receptor beta chains sequenced from a single sample in a study of OX40 agonist ivuxolimab in advanced cancers. The data were produced by immunoSEQ multiplex PCR, yet TCRdb's version contains in-frame clones alone and is incomplete. The repertoire holds some 150,000 clones, with approximately 94% as singletons. Sequencing used CD4+ or CD8+ T cells sorted from blood, obtained in a trial of the OX40 agonist ivuxolimab. The receptor set was obtained from an adult with an advanced solid tumor such as melanoma, head and neck, liver or kidney cancer.

The chain is built from TRBV7-6 and TRBJ1-5, with a weak D call TRBD1 (5 bases). The germline CDR1 and CDR2 sequences are SGHVS and FNYEAQ. Between the trimmed V and J ends, which lost 5 bases and 0 bases, there was a span of 8 bases. The CDR3 spans 14 residues. CDR3 nucleotide sequence: TGTGCCAGCAGCGTCGGGGGTAGCAATCAGCCCCAGCATTTT. Translated: CASSVGGSNQPQHF.

This chain joins TRBV9 and TRBJ1-5, with a tentative D call TRBD1 (6 bases). CDR3 size: 15 residues. Germline CDR1 is SGDLS and CDR2 is YYNGEE. Trimming took off 2 bases at V and 9 bases at J, with 18 bases between the two ends. The DNA of the CDR3 is TGTGCCAGCAGCGTCGACACGAGGGGGGGAGGGCCCCAGCATTTT. Translated: CASSVDTRGGGPQHF.

The rearrangement uses TRBV6-5 and TRBJ2-3; D is ambiguous. The CDR3 is 13 residues long. Germline V gene data show CDR1 as MNHEY and CDR2 as SVGAGI. V shed 5 bases and J shed 6 bases, with 12 bases lying between them. CDR3 in amino acids: CASSATHRDTQYF. The CDR3 DNA is TGTGCCAGCAGTGCGACCCACCGGGATACGCAGTATTTT.

This clone came up once. The V gene is TRBV10-1, the J gene TRBJ2-7; D may correspond to TRBD1 or TRBD2 (5 bases each). The CDR3 has 13 amino acids. The germline gives CDR1 WNHNN, CDR2 SYGVQD (reference sequence). The germline V and J ends were trimmed by 5 bases and 4 bases, with 12 bases remaining between them. Here the CDR3 reads CASSQSGGYEQYF. The CDR3 bases are TGCGCCAGCAGTCAGAGTGGGGGATACGAGCAGTACTTC.

The chain recombines TRBV4-3 with TRBJ2-2; D possibly matches TRBD1 or TRBD2 (5 bases each). Germline V CDR1 and CDR2: LGHNA, YSLEER. The CDR3 runs 11 residues. V was clipped by 4 bases and J by 9 bases, with 6 bases between them. CDR3 sequence: CASSRGWELFF. For the CDR3, the DNA is TGCGCCAGCAGCCGGGGGTGGGAGCTGTTTTTT.

There are a few counts of this clone. V is TRBV19 and J is TRBJ1-6; TRBD1 matches at 8 bases. Germline CDR1 reads LNHDA; CDR2 reads SQIVND (reference sequence). J lost 9 bases, V lost 3 bases, and 7 bases had no gene match. The CDR3 is 15 residues long. The DNA of the CDR3 is TGTGCCAGTAGTATCGGCAGGGGGCCGGGTTCACCCCTCCACTTT. It specifies CASSIGRGPGSPLHF.

This clone has a single count. The J gene is TRBJ2-3, the V gene TRBV7-2; D is unresolved. V lost 3 bases, J lost 0 bases, and 7 bases lay in between. CDR1 is SGHTA and CDR2 is FQGNSA in the germline V gene. The CDR3 has 14 residues. The CDR3 region is CASSLVPSTDTQYF. The CDR3 nucleotides read TGTGCCAGCAGCTTGGTGCCTAGCACAGATACGCAGTATTTT.

The chain combines TRBV7-7 with TRBJ2-7; 8 bases map to TRBD1. Trimming cost V 3 bases and J 7 bases; bases outside gene matches: 5. Germline CDR1 is SSHAT and CDR2 is FNYEAQ (reference sequence). The CDR3 covers 13 residues. In DNA, the CDR3 is TGTGCCAGCAGCTTCGGACAGGGTCAAGAGCAGTACTTC. Protein product: CASSFGQGQEQYF.

The rearrangement joins TRBV27 to TRBJ2-2; TRBD1 aligns across 8 bases. Germline V gene data show CDR1 as MNHEY and CDR2 as SMNVEV (reference sequence). The CDR3 has 14 amino acids. Losses at the gene ends were 6 bases for V and 6 bases for J; bases not matched to a gene: 6. CDR3 nucleotide sequence: TGTGCCAGCAGGGGGACAGGAAGCCCCGGGGAGCTGTTTTTT. It translates to CASRGTGSPGELFF.

The V gene is TRBV7-2, the J gene TRBJ1-4; possible D gene TRBD1, 5 bases. The CDR3 length is 16 residues. Deletions cut 5 bases from V and 5 bases from J, with 18 bases between. CDR1 SGHTA and CDR2 FQGNSA come from the germline V gene. The CDR3 DNA reads TGTGCCAGCAGCCCCCGGGGCGGCCGACTGAATGAAAAACTGTTTTTT. Amino acids: CASSPRGGRLNEKLFF.

The J gene is TRBJ1-3, the V gene TRBV11-2; D perhaps matches TRBD1 (5 bases). The germline gives CDR1 SGHAT, CDR2 FQNNGV. V was clipped by 5 bases and J by 4 bases, with 18 bases between them. This CDR3 contains 16 residues. CDR3 amino acids: CASSPPGLPDGNTIYF. CDR3 bases: TGTGCCAGCAGCCCCCCGGGGCTGCCAGACGGAAACACCATATATTTT.

The chain couples TRBV5-8 to TRBJ1-4; D unresolved. This CDR3 comprises 15 residues. Germline CDR1 is SGHTS and CDR2 is YDEGEE. V lost 5 bases, J lost 1 base, and 12 bases lay in between. The CDR3, as DNA: TGTGCCAGCAGTTCTCCGGGTGTAACTAATGAAAAACTGTTTTTT. It is translated as CASSSPGVTNEKLFF.

This clone is a singleton in its sample. This chain joins TRBV5-1 and TRBJ2-7, with a tentative D call TRBD1 (6 bases). Per the germline V gene, CDR1 is SGHRS and CDR2 is YFSETQ. The V end was cut by 3 bases, the J end by 6 bases, with 16 bases between. The CDR3 consists of 14 residues. The CDR3 sequence is CASSSYDRLVEQYF. The CDR3 nucleotides are TGCGCCAGCAGCTCTTATGACAGGTTGGTCGAGCAGTACTTC.

The CDR3 reads CASGNFEETDTQYF. DNA for the CDR3: TGTGCCAGCGGGAACTTCGAAGAGACAGATACGCAGTATTTT. The chain carries TRBV6-6 and TRBJ2-3; the D is unclear. Germline CDR1 MNHNY, CDR2 SVGAGI (reference sequence). The CDR3 is 14 residues long. Trimming left V 8 bases short and J 3 bases short, with 15 bases between.

This clone has only a few counts. The chain joins TRBV20-1 to TRBJ1-1, with D possibly TRBD1 on 6 matching bases. Trimming cost V 3 bases and J 10 bases, with 12 bases left between them. CDR1 and CDR2 from the germline V gene are DFQATT and SNEGSKA (reference sequence). This CDR3 has 11 amino acids. CDR3: CSASRGPGAFF. CDR3 in DNA: TGCAGTGCTAGTCGGGGGCCAGGAGCTTTCTTT.

J is TRBJ1-4 and V is TRBV6-1, with a tentative D call TRBD1 (5 bases). The V end was cut by 8 bases, the J end by 6 bases, with 19 bases between. The CDR3 contains 15 residues. CDR1 is MNHNS, CDR2 SASEGT, per germline. As DNA, the CDR3 is TGTGCCAGCCCGGGGCGGCGAGGTGGGCATGAAAAACTGTTTTTT. Amino acids: CASPGRRGGHEKLFF.

The chain joins TRBV7-9 to TRBJ2-1; D gene ambiguous. Germline CDR1 and CDR2: SEHNR and FQNEAQ (reference sequence). The V end was cut by 1 base, the J end by 6 bases, with 10 bases between. The CDR3 is 14 amino acids. Here the CDR3 reads CASSLGPSRNEQFF. The CDR3 DNA is TGTGCCAGCAGCTTAGGGCCGAGCCGCAATGAGCAGTTCTTC.

The chain carries TRBV10-3 and TRBJ1-6; the D is unclear. V shed 0 bases and J shed 5 bases, with 8 bases lying between them. Per germline, CDR1 ENHRY and CDR2 SYGVKD. The length of the CDR3 is 15 residues. CDR3 sequence reads: CAISESLPNNSPLHF. DNA for the CDR3: TGTGCCATCAGTGAGTCGCTGCCCAATAATTCACCCCTCCACTTT.

The chain joins TRBV19 to TRBJ1-2; perhaps TRBD1 as D (6 bases). The CDR3 loop spans 13 amino acids. V was trimmed by 5 bases and J by 7 bases, leaving 14 bases between them. The V gene's germline CDR1 is LNHDA and CDR2 SQIVND (reference sequence). CDR3 DNA sequence: TGTGCCAGTAGTGCCCGGGGGGGGCCTGGCTACACCTTC. The encoded protein is CASSARGGPGYTF.

This chain uses TRBV11-2 with TRBJ1-2; weak D call: TRBD1 (6 bases). CDR1 is SGHAT and CDR2 is FQNNGV in the germline V gene. V lost 2 bases and J 6 bases, leaving 7 bases between the germline ends. CDR3 length equals 12 residues. The CDR3 sequence is CASSLTGNGYTF. For the CDR3, the DNA is TGTGCCAGCAGCTTAACAGGGAATGGCTACACCTTC. Combining the CDR3 with reference TRBV11-2 and TRBJ1-2 gives the whole variable domain EAGVAQSPRYKIIEKRQSVAFWCNPISGHATLYWYQQILGQGPKLLIQFQNNGVVDDSQLPKDRFSAERLKGVDSTLKIQPAKLEDSAVYLCASSLTGNGYTFGSGTRLTVV.

This clone has only one observation. This chain links TRBV7-9 with TRBJ1-1, with TRBD1 matching 7 bases. The germline V gene has CDR1 SEHNR and CDR2 FQNEAQ (reference sequence). V lost 0 bases, J lost 9 bases, and 13 bases stayed unmatched. The CDR3 contains 16 residues. CDR3 nucleotides: TGTGCCAGCAGCTTAGCGTCCCAGGGGGGGCATAGAAAAGCTTTCTTT. This encodes CASSLASQGGHRKAFF.

This clone was counted a single time. V and J are TRBV5-8 and TRBJ1-5; TRBD1 agrees at 9 bases. The CDR3 covers 15 residues. J lost 7 bases, V lost 5 bases, and 10 bases had no gene match. In germline, CDR1 is SGHTS, CDR2 YDEGEE. This chain's CDR3 is CASSLPGQGYQPQHF. CDR3 nucleotide sequence: TGTGCCAGCAGTTTACCGGGACAGGGATACCAGCCCCAGCATTTT.

This clone was found once. This sequence joins TRBV11-2 and TRBJ1-5, with TRBD1 as a possible D gene (5 bases). Per the germline V gene, CDR1 is SGHAT and CDR2 is FQNNGV. V shed 0 bases and J shed 2 bases, with 5 bases lying between them. The CDR3 totals 14 residues. This CDR3 is CASSLDRGNQPQHF. CDR3 sequence (DNA): TGTGCCAGCAGCTTAGACAGGGGCAATCAGCCCCAGCATTTT.

In this sample, this clone turned up a few times. The rearrangement joins TRBV19 to TRBJ2-5; 10 nucleotides match TRBD2. Trimming cost V 7 bases and J 3 bases; bases outside gene matches: 8. CDR1 and CDR2 from the germline V gene are LNHDA and SQIVND (reference sequence). The CDR3 loop spans 15 amino acids. The CDR3 nucleotides are TGTGCCAGTACCAGTGGGCTAGCGGGAGAAGAGACCCAGTACTTC. Protein: CASTSGLAGEETQYF.

In DNA form, the CDR3 reads TGTGCCAGCAGCCCCCGGGGGGGAAATGAGCAGTTCTTC. Protein: CASSPRGGNEQFF. The chain carries TRBV2 and TRBJ2-1, with 8 bases identical to TRBD2. V was clipped by 6 bases and J by 7 bases; unmatched bases: 5. Germline V lookup: CDR1 SNHLY, CDR2 FYNNEI. This CDR3 spans 13 amino acids. Drawing the rest from reference TRBV2 and TRBJ2-1, the complete variable domain is EPEVTQTPSHQVTQMGQEVILRCVPISNHLYFYWYRQILGQKVEFLVSFYNNEISEKSEIFDDQFSVERPDGSNFTLKIRSTKLEDSAMYFCASSPRGGNEQFFGPGTRLTVL.

The J gene is TRBJ2-7, the V gene TRBV5-1; TRBD2 agrees at 12 bases. This CDR3 spans 14 amino acids. CDR1 and CDR2 from the germline V gene are SGHRS and YFSETQ. V shed 3 bases and J 4 bases; nucleotides not matched to a gene: 2. CDR3 region: CASSWGTSGYEQYF. For the CDR3, the DNA is TGCGCCAGCAGCTGGGGGACTAGCGGGTACGAGCAGTACTTC.

Regarding this clone: At the DNA level, this CDR3 is encoded by other sequences in the same sample as well. The chain couples TRBV7-2 to TRBJ1-1; D gene ambiguous. The germline V and J ends were trimmed by 1 base and 0 bases, with 6 bases remaining between them. In germline, CDR1 is SGHTA, CDR2 FQGNSA. The CDR3 is made up of 14 amino acids. The CDR3 DNA follows: TGTGCCAGCAGCTTAGGGCTGATGAACACTGAAGCTTTCTTT. Encoded protein: CASSLGLMNTEAFF.

This sequence joins TRBV4-3 and TRBJ1-2; TRBD1 matches 7 bases. This CDR3 region has 16 residues. The germline V gene encodes CDR1 LGHNA and CDR2 YSLEER. The ends lost 0 bases at V and 4 bases at J; junction bases unmatched: 8. CDR3 protein: CASSQDPIGGFYGYTF. The CDR3, as DNA: TGCGCCAGCAGCCAAGATCCGATAGGGGGCTTCTATGGCTACACCTTC.

This chain connects TRBV5-1 to TRBJ2-5; D gene uncertain. V lost 1 base and J 5 bases, leaving 12 bases between the germline ends. Per the germline V gene, CDR1 is SGHRS and CDR2 is YFSETQ. The CDR3 sequence is 14 residues long. CDR3 sequence reads: CASSLTALGETQYF. The CDR3 DNA reads TGCGCCAGCAGCTTGACAGCCCTCGGCGAGACCCAGTACTTC. The full variable domain, in which reference TRBV5-1 and TRBJ2-5 provide the parts outside the CDR3, is KAGVTQTPRYLIKTRGQQVTLSCSPISGHRSVSWYQQTPGQGLQFLFEYFSETQRNKGNFPGRFSGRQFSNSRSEMNVSTLELGDSALYLCASSLTALGETQYFGPGTRLLVL.

The chain carries TRBV18 and TRBJ2-7, with 9 bases that match TRBD2. From germline, CDR1 is KGHSH and CDR2 LQKENI. The CDR3 totals 15 residues. V lost 3 bases to trimming and J lost 3 bases; unmatched junction nucleotides: 6. CDR3: CASSPPGTSSYEQYF. For the CDR3, the DNA is TGTGCCAGCTCACCCCCCGGGACTAGCAGCTACGAGCAGTACTTC.

This chain uses TRBV27 with TRBJ2-5, with TRBD1 as a possible D gene (5 bases). Germline V CDR1 and CDR2: MNHEY, SMNVEV (reference sequence). The germline V and J ends were trimmed by 6 bases and 3 bases, with 17 bases remaining between them. The CDR3 is 15 amino acids. CDR3 amino acids: CASSQSRVSEETQYF. CDR3 in DNA: TGTGCCAGCAGCCAGAGCAGGGTATCAGAAGAGACCCAGTACTTC.

The chain combines TRBV19 with TRBJ1-3; TRBD1 is a possible D gene (5 bases). Germline values: CDR1 LNHDA, CDR2 SQIVND (reference sequence). Trimming cost V 3 bases and J 0 bases, with 12 bases left between them. There are 16 residues in the CDR3. CDR3 coding DNA: TGTGCCAGTAGTATTGGGGTCAGGGACTCTGGAAACACCATATATTTT. This gives the protein CASSIGVRDSGNTIYF.